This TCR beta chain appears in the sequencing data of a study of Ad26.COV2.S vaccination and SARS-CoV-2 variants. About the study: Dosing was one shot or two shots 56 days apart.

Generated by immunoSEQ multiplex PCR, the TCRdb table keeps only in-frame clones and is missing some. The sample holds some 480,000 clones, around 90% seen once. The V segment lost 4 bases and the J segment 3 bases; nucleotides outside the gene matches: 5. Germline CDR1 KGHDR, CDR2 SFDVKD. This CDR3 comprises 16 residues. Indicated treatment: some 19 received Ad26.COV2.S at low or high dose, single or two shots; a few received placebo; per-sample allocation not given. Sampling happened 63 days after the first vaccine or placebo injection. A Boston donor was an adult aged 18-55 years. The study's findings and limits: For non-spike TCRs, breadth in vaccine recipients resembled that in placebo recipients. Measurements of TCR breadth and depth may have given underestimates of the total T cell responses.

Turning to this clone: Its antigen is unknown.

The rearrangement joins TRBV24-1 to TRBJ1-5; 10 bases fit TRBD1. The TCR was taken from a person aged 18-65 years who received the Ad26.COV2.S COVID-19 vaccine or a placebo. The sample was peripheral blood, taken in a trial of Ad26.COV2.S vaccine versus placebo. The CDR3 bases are TGTGCCACCAGTGACCGGGACAGGGGTTACAATCAGCCCCAGCATTTT. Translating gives CATSDRDRGYNQPQHF.